This T cell receptor beta chain comes out of a study of radiation and T cells in renal cell carcinoma. Study in general: Nephrectomy followed 15 Gy stereotactic body radiation by 4 weeks. Findings and limits, study-wide: From baseline, blood top tumor clonotypes peaked at 2 weeks post-radiation.

As to this clone: Its specificity is unknown.

Using immunoSEQ multiplex PCR, the repertoire was profiled, and TCRdb retains in-frame clones only, with some absent. The top ten hold around 25% of the sample, which has about 140,000 clones, around four fifths seen once. The junction had 8 bases not matched to a gene; V was cut back by 0 bases and J by 8 bases. CDR1 is SGHTA, CDR2 FQGNSA, per germline. The CDR3 covers 15 residues. Time point: baseline pretreatment blood. Treatment given: 15 Gy SBRT to primary tumor, nephrectomy 4 weeks later. V gene TRBV7-2 combines with J gene TRBJ1-2; 8 nucleotides align to TRBD1. This receptor was identified in a woman aged 45-60 years with renal cell carcinoma. The material was blood, obtained from a patient whose treatment included radiotherapy and nephrectomy. The CDR3 sequence: CASSLADRASHGYTF. The CDR3 DNA reads as TGTGCCAGCAGCTTAGCGGACAGGGCATCCCACGGCTACACCTTC.